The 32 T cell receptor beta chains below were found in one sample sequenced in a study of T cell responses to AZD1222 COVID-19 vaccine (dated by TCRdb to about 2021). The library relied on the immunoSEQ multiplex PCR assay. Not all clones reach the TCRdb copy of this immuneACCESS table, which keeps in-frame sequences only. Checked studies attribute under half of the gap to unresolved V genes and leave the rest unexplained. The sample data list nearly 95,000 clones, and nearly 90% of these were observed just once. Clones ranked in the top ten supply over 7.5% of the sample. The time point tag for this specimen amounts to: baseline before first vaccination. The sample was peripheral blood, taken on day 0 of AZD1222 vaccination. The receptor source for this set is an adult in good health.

CDR3 in DNA: TGTGCCAGCAGCCTTGGACTAGCCAGAAATGAGCAGTTCTTC. Encoded protein: CASSLGLARNEQFF. V gene TRBV5-6 combines with J gene TRBJ2-1; 8 bases align to TRBD2. CDR1 SGHDT and CDR2 YYEEEE come from the germline V gene. The CDR3 has 14 amino acids. V lost 4 bases to trimming and J lost 7 bases; unmatched junction nucleotides: 7.

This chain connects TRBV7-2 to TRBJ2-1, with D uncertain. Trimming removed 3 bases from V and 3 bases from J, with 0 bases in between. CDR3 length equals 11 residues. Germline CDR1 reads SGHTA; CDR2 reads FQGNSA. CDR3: CASSFYNEQFF. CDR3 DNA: TGTGCCAGCAGCTTCTACAATGAGCAGTTCTTC.

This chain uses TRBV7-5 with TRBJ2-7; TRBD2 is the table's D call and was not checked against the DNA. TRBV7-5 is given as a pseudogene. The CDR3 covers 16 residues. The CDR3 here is CARSRTSGGAPNEQYF. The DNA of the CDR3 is TGTGCCAGAAGCCGCACTAGCGGGGGGGCCCCGAACGAGCAGTACTTC.

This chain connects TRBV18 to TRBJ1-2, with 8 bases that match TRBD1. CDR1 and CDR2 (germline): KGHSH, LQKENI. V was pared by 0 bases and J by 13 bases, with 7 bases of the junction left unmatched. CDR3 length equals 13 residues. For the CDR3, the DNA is TGTGCCAGCTCACCACCGGCAGGGGGCGATTCCACCTTC. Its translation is CASSPPAGGDSTF.

CDR3 coding DNA: TGTGCCAGCAGTAACCCCGGTGGGGATGGCTACACCTTC. This sequence encodes CASSNPGGDGYTF. The chain is built from TRBV6-2 or TRBV6-3 and TRBJ1-2; D remains unclear. The V and J ends lost 5 bases and 6 bases respectively, with 13 bases between them. CDR3 length equals 13 residues. Germline assignment: CDR1 MNHEY and CDR2 SVGEGT.

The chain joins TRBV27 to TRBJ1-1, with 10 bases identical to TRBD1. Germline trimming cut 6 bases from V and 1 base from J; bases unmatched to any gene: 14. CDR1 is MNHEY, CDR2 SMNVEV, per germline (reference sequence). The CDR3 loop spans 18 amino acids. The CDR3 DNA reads TGTGCCAGCAGCCATTATAGGGGGACAGGGGTGCGGAACACTGAAGCTTTCTTT. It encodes CASSHYRGTGVRNTEAFF.

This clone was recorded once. CDR3 DNA: TGTGCCAGCAGTCCCGGTGGACTAGCGGGGTTAGAGAAGCAGTACTTC. Amino acids: CASSPGGLAGLEKQYF. V gene TRBV6-2 or TRBV6-3 combines with J gene TRBJ2-7; 12 bases fit TRBD2. This CDR3 is built from 16 residues. Germline V gene data show CDR1 as MNHEY and CDR2 as SVGEGT. The ends lost 5 bases at V and 8 bases at J; junction bases unmatched: 13.

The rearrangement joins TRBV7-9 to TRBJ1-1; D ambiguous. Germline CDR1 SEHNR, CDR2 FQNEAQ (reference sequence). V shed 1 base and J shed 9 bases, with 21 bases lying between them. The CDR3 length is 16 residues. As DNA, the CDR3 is TGTGCCAGCAGCTTAGGGGCGGGAGTCTACTTATTGCAAGCTTTCTTT. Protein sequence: CASSLGAGVYLLQAFF.

The CDR3 DNA reads TGTGCCAGCAGTTACTCGTGGCCGGGACAGGGTGGTGGCTACACCTTC. Translated, it gives CASSYSWPGQGGGYTF. The V and J genes are TRBV6-5 and TRBJ1-2; TRBD1 aligns across 9 bases. CDR1 MNHEY and CDR2 SVGAGI come from the germline V gene. With V trimmed by 0 bases and J by 7 bases, 9 bases remained unmatched. The CDR3 contains 16 residues.

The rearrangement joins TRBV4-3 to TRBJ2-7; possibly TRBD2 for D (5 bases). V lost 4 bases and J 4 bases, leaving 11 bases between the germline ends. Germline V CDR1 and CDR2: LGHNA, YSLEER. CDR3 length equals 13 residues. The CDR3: CASSPTRGYEQYF. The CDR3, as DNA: TGCGCCAGCAGCCCTACACGGGGTTACGAGCAGTACTTC.

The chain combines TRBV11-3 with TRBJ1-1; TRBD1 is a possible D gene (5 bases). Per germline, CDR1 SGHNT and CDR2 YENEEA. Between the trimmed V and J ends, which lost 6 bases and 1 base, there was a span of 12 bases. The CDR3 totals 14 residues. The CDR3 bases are TGTGCCAGCAGTTTAAGTGGGGGGAACACTGAAGCTTTCTTT. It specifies CASSLSGGNTEAFF.

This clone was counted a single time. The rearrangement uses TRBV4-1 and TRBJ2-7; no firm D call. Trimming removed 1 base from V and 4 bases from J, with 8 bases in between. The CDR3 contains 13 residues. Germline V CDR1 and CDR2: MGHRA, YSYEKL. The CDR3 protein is CASSQADGYEQYF. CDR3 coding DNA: TGCGCCAGCAGCCAAGCCGACGGGTACGAGCAGTACTTC.

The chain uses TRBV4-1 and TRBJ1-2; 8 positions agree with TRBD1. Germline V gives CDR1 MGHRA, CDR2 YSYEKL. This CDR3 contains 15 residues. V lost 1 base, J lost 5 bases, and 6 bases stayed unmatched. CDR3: CASSQVIDRGYGYTF. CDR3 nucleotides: TGCGCCAGCAGCCAAGTTATCGACAGGGGTTATGGCTACACCTTC.

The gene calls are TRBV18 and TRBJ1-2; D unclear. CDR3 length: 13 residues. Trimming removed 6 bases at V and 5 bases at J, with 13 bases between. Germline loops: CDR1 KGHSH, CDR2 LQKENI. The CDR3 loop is CASSLEGPYGYTF. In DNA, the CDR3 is TGTGCCAGCTCCCTCGAGGGCCCATATGGCTACACCTTC.

The CDR3 loop reads CASSLSVRDSPGELFF. The CDR3 DNA is TGTGCCAGCAGCTTAAGCGTCCGGGACAGTCCCGGGGAGCTGTTTTTT. The rearrangement uses TRBV7-3 and TRBJ2-2; 7 positions agree with TRBD1. This CDR3 region has 16 residues. The germline V gene encodes CDR1 SGHTA and CDR2 FQGTGA. The J segment lost 6 bases and the V segment lost 1 base, leaving 8 bases of the junction unmatched. The variable domain in full, completed from reference TRBV7-3 and TRBJ2-2, reads GAGVSQTPSNKVTEKGKYVELRCDPISGHTALYWYRQSLGQGPEFLIYFQGTGAADDSGLPNDRFFAVRPEGSVSTLKIQRTERGDSAVYLCASSLSVRDSPGELFFGEGSRLTVL.

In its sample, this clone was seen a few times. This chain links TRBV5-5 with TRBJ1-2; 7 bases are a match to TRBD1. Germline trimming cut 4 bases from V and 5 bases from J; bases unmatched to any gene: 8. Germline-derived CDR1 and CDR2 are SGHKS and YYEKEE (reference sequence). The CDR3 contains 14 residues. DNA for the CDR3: TGTGCCAGCAGCCCGGACAGGTTGGGTTATGGCTACACCTTC. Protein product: CASSPDRLGYGYTF.

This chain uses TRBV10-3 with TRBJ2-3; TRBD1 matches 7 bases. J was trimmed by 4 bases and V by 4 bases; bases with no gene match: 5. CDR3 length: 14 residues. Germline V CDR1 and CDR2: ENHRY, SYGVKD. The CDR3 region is CAISARDRADTQYF. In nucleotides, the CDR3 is TGTGCCATCAGTGCCCGGGACAGAGCAGATACGCAGTATTTT.

The CDR3: CASSTDRSTYENTIYF. CDR3 coding DNA: TGTGCCAGCAGCACCGACAGGTCGACCTACGAAAACACCATATATTTT. The V and J genes are TRBV5-5 and TRBJ1-3; D is perhaps TRBD1 (6 bases). The V gene lost 4 bases and the J gene lost 6 bases, with 20 bases spanning the gap. The CDR3 contains 16 residues. Germline CDR1 and CDR2: SGHKS and YYEKEE (reference sequence).

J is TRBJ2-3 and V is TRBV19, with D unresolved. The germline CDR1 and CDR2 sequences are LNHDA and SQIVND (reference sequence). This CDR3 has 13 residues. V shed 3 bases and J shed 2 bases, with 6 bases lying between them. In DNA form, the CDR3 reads TGTGCCAGTAGTATCCAATACACAGATACGCAGTATTTT. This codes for CASSIQYTDTQYF.

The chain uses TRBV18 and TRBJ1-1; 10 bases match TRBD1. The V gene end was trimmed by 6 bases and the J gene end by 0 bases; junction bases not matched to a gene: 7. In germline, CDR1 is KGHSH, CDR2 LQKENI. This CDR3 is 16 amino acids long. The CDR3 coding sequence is TGTGCCAGCTCGCCGGGACAGGGGTCTCTGAACACTGAAGCTTTCTTT. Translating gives CASSPGQGSLNTEAFF. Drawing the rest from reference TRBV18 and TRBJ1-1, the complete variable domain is NAGVMQNPRHLVRRRGQEARLRCSPMKGHSHVYWYRQLPEEGLKFMVYLQKENIIDESGMPKERFSAEFPKEGPSILRIQQVVRGDSAAYFCASSPGQGSLNTEAFFGQGTRLTVV.

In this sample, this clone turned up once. The CDR3 sequence: CASSPSLGENTEAFF. CDR3 sequence (DNA): TGTGCCAGCTCCCCGAGCTTGGGGGAGAACACTGAAGCTTTCTTT. The gene calls are TRBV18 and TRBJ1-1; a possible D gene is TRBD1 (5 bases). The CDR3 contains 15 residues. With 6 bases removed from V and 1 base from J, the gap between germline ends came to 15 bases. Germline assignment: CDR1 KGHSH and CDR2 LQKENI. Variable domain in full (rest from reference TRBV18 and TRBJ1-1): NAGVMQNPRHLVRRRGQEARLRCSPMKGHSHVYWYRQLPEEGLKFMVYLQKENIIDESGMPKERFSAEFPKEGPSILRIQQVVRGDSAAYFCASSPSLGENTEAFFGQGTRLTVV.

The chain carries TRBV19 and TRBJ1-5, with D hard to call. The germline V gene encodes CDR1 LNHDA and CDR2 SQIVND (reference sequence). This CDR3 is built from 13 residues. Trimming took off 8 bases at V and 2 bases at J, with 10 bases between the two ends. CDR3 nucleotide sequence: TGTGCCAGTTCAGAGGTGCGCAATCAGCCCCAGCATTTT. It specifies CASSEVRNQPQHF.

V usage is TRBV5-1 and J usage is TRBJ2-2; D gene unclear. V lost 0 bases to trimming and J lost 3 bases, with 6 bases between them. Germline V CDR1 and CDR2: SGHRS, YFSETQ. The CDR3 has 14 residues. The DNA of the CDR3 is TGCGCCAGCAGCTTGGCTGGGGACACCGGGGAGCTGTTTTTT. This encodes CASSLAGDTGELFF.

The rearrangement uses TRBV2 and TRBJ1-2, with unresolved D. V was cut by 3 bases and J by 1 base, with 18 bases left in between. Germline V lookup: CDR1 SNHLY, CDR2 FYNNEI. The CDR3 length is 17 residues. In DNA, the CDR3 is TGTGCCAGCAGTGAGCCCCGGGTTTGGGGAGTTAACTATGGCTACACCTTC. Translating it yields CASSEPRVWGVNYGYTF.

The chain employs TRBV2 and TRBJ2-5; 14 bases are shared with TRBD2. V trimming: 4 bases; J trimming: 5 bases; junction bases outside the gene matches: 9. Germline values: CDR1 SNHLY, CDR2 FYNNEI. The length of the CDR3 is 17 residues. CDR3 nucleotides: TGTGCCAGCAGTGGACTAGCGGGGGGGCCAGGGGCTGAGACCCAGTACTTC. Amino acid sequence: CASSGLAGGPGAETQYF.

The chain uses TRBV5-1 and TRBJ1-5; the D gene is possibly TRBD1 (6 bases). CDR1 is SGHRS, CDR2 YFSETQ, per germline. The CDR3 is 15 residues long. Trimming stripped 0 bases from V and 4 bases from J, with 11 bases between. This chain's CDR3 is CASSLAGTPNQPQHF. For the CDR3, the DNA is TGCGCCAGCAGCTTGGCCGGGACACCTAATCAGCCCCAGCATTTT.

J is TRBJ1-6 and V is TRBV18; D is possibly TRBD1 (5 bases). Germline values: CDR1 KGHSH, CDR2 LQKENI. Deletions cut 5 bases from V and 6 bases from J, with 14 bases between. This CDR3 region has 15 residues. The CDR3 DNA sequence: TGTGCCAGCTCATGGGGGTTGAAAACTAATTCACCCCTCCACTTT. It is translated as CASSWGLKTNSPLHF.

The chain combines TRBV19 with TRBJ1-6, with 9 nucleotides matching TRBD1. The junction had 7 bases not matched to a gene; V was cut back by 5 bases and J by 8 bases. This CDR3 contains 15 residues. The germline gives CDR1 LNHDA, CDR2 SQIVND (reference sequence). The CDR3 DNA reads TGTGCCAGTAGTTCCGGACAGGGGTCTTATTCACCCCTCCACTTT. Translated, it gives CASSSGQGSYSPLHF. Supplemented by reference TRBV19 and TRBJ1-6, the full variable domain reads DGGITQSPKYLFRKEGQNVTLSCEQNLNHDAMYWYRQDPGQGLRLIYYSQIVNDFQKGDIAEGYSVSREKKESFPLTVTSAQKNPTAFYLCASSSGQGSYSPLHFGNGTRLTVT.

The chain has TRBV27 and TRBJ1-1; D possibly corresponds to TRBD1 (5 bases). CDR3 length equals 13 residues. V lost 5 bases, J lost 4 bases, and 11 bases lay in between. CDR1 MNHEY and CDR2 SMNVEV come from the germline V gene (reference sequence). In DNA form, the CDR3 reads TGTGCCAGCAGTGCCCCTACAGGCACTGAAGCTTTCTTT. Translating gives CASSAPTGTEAFF.

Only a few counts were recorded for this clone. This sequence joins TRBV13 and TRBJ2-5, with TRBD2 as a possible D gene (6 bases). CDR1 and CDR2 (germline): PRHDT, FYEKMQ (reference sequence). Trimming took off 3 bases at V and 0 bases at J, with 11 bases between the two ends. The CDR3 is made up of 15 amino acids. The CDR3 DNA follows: TGTGCCAGCAGCTTTACCGGGAGTAACCAAGAGACCCAGTACTTC. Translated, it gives CASSFTGSNQETQYF.

The CDR3 bases are TGTGCCAGTAGTATAGCGGGACAGCCTCTGAGCACTGAAGCTTTCTTT. Its protein product is CASSIAGQPLSTEAFF. V is TRBV19 and J is TRBJ1-1, with 7 bases that match TRBD1. The V and J ends lost 1 base and 4 bases, in that order; junction bases with no gene match: 9. The CDR3 has 16 amino acids. Per the germline V gene, CDR1 is LNHDA and CDR2 is SQIVND (reference sequence). Full variable domain (outside the CDR3, taken from reference TRBV19 and TRBJ1-1): DGGITQSPKYLFRKEGQNVTLSCEQNLNHDAMYWYRQDPGQGLRLIYYSQIVNDFQKGDIAEGYSVSREKKESFPLTVTSAQKNPTAFYLCASSIAGQPLSTEAFFGQGTRLTVV.

The CDR3 region has the DNA TGTGCCAGCTCACCACCGAAGGGGGCCGGGGAGCTGTTTTTT. This codes for CASSPPKGAGELFF. The chain recombines TRBV18 with TRBJ2-2, with TRBD1 as a possible D gene (6 bases). CDR1 is KGHSH and CDR2 is LQKENI in the germline V gene. V was shortened by 0 bases and J by 6 bases, with 8 bases between the two germline ends. This CDR3 has 14 amino acids.